The 17 T cell receptor beta chains given below trace back to one sample, sequenced in a study of T cell repertoires in cytomegalovirus infection. TCRdb reanalysed the reads using MiXCR and keeps one entry per CDR3 protein. The profile shows hundreds of thousands of distinct CDR3 sequences, around 35% of them singletons. Their target antigens are unknown. The sample here was cultured PBMCs, taken from culture after CMV antigen stimulation. The source of these receptors is a human donor in good health (CMV status not recorded). Some clones in this sample may be carry-over from other donors' samples.

The rearrangement uses TRBV5-4 and TRBJ2-6, with a tentative D call TRBD2 (6 bases). Between the trimmed V and J ends, which lost 2 bases and 12 bases, there was a span of 18 bases. This CDR3 contains 15 residues. Germline lookup yields CDR1 SGHNT and CDR2 YYREEE (reference sequence). CDR3 sequence (DNA): TGTGCCAGCAGCTTTCCCCCGGGACGGGACTCCGTCCTGACTTTC. Translating gives CASSFPPGRDSVLTF.

The V gene is TRBV10-2, the J gene TRBJ1-5, with D tentatively TRBD1 (5 bases). V was trimmed by 6 bases and J by 4 bases, leaving 13 bases between them. The CDR3 is 14 residues long. CDR1 WSHSY and CDR2 SAAADI come from the germline V gene. CDR3: CASRGGAGNQPQHF. For the CDR3, the DNA is TGCGCCAGCAGGGGAGGGGCGGGAAATCAGCCCCAGCATTTT.

The V and J genes are TRBV7-9 and TRBJ2-7; D call uncertain. The germline V gene encodes CDR1 SEHNR and CDR2 FQNEAQ (reference sequence). Trimming removed 1 base at V and 1 base at J, with 8 bases between. The CDR3 covers 14 residues. CDR3 sequence (DNA): TGTGCCAGCAGCTTAGGTGAGAATTCCTACGAGCAGTACTTC. Protein: CASSLGENSYEQYF.

This clonotype has a handful of counts. The V gene is TRBV28, the J gene TRBJ1-5, with D possibly TRBD1 on 6 matching bases. V lost 9 bases to trimming and J lost 5 bases, with 11 bases between them. CDR1 is MDHEN and CDR2 is SYDVKM in the germline V gene. The CDR3 is 12 residues long. The CDR3, as DNA: TGTGCCAGTCAACACAGGGATCAGCCCCAGCATTTT. Amino acids: CASQHRDQPQHF.

J is TRBJ1-3 and V is TRBV9; TRBD1 is a possible D gene (6 bases). V was trimmed by 0 bases and J by 2 bases, leaving 12 bases between them. Germline V gene sequence: CDR1 SGDLS, CDR2 YYNGEE. CDR3 length equals 16 residues. Here the CDR3 reads CASSVVARGAGNTIYF. CDR3 DNA: TGTGCCAGCAGCGTAGTAGCCAGGGGCGCTGGAAACACCATATATTTT.

This clonotype was counted ten times or more. The chain combines TRBV7-8 with TRBJ1-2; maybe TRBD1 (6 bases). Trimming took off 1 base at V and 1 base at J, with 10 bases between the two ends. CDR3 size: 15 residues. Germline CDR1 is SGHVS and CDR2 is FQNEAQ. CDR3 nucleotides: TGTGCCAGCAGCTTAGGGACAGAATATAACTATGGCTACACCTTC. Translation gives CASSLGTEYNYGYTF. The whole variable domain, filled in from reference TRBV7-8 and TRBJ1-2, reads GAGVSQSPRYKVAKRGQDVALRCDPISGHVSLFWYQQALGQGPEFLTYFQNEAQLDKSGLPSDRFFAERPEGSVSTLKIQRTQQEDSAVYLCASSLGTEYNYGYTFGSGTRLTVV.

The CDR3 is CASSSSASGVNNEQFF. CDR3 DNA: TGTGCCAGCAGTTCCTCCGCTAGCGGGGTTAACAATGAGCAGTTCTTC. V usage is TRBV12-3 or TRBV12-4 and J usage is TRBJ2-1; 9 bases agree with TRBD2. This CDR3 has 16 amino acids. The trim removed 4 bases at V and 5 bases at J, leaving 9 bases unmatched.

This clonotype appeared a few times. This chain uses TRBV20-1 with TRBJ2-1, with 9 bases lining up with TRBD2. Germline-derived CDR1 and CDR2 are DFQATT and SNEGSKA (reference sequence). The CDR3 consists of 14 residues. Trimming at V came to 2 bases and at J to 5 bases, leaving 4 bases not matched to a gene. The CDR3 DNA follows: TGCAGTGCTAGAATGACTAGCGGCAACAATGAGCAGTTCTTC. Residues: CSARMTSGNNEQFF.

This clonotype showed up just a few times. The rearrangement joins TRBV7-6 to TRBJ2-7; D is possibly TRBD1 (6 bases). V lost 5 bases to trimming and J lost 3 bases, with 14 bases between them. Germline CDR1 SGHVS, CDR2 FNYEAQ. The CDR3 is 14 amino acids. CDR3 amino acids: CASSLWDTYYEQYF. The CDR3 DNA reads as TGTGCCAGCAGCCTTTGGGACACTTACTACGAGCAGTACTTC.

V gene TRBV14 combines with J gene TRBJ2-5; a possible D gene is TRBD2 (7 bases). Germline loops: CDR1 SGHDN, CDR2 FVKESK. Trimming shortened V by 2 bases and J by 5 bases, and 12 bases separated the two germline ends. The CDR3 totals 14 residues. The CDR3: CASSQRGGLETQYF. DNA for the CDR3: TGTGCCAGCAGCCAAAGGGGGGGGCTGGAGACCCAGTACTTC.

This clonotype was observed a few times. V gene TRBV12-3 or TRBV12-4 combines with J gene TRBJ2-7; D may be TRBD2 (7 bases). The CDR3 extends over 14 amino acids. V was shortened by 6 bases and J by 0 bases, with 12 bases between the two germline ends. CDR3 in DNA: TGTGCCAGCAGGCAGGGAGGGGGCTCCTACGAGCAGTACTTC. Its translation: CASRQGGGSYEQYF.

This clonotype has only a few counts. This chain links TRBV19 with TRBJ2-3, with unresolved D. Trimming shortened V by 7 bases and J by 4 bases, and 12 bases separated the two germline ends. This CDR3 has 13 residues. Germline values: CDR1 LNHDA, CDR2 SQIVND (reference sequence). The CDR3: CASTMRWSDTQYF. CDR3 DNA sequence: TGTGCCAGTACGATGAGGTGGTCAGATACGCAGTATTTT.

This clonotype was recorded once. This chain uses TRBV2 with TRBJ2-2, with 7 bases matching TRBD1. CDR1 and CDR2 (germline): SNHLY, FYNNEI. The CDR3 runs to 13 residues. J gave up 6 bases and V 6 bases, and 4 bases lay outside the gene matches. The DNA for the CDR3 is TGTGCCAGCAGAGCCACAGGGGCCGGGGAGCTGTTTTTT. This sequence encodes CASRATGAGELFF.

J is TRBJ2-3 and V is TRBV6-5; D remains ambiguous. This CDR3 is 13 amino acids long. V lost 11 bases to trimming and J lost 1 base, with 13 bases between them. Germline-derived CDR1 and CDR2 are MNHEY and SVGAGI. CDR3 sequence (DNA): TGTGCCCGCCGCGGACCGGGCACAGATACGCAGTATTTT. It specifies CARRGPGTDTQYF.

The chain uses TRBV5-4 and TRBJ2-4, with 9 bases lining up with TRBD1. The CDR3 has 15 amino acids. Trimming removed 3 bases from V and 7 bases from J; junction bases left unmatched: 8. Germline lookup yields CDR1 SGHNT and CDR2 YYREEE (reference sequence). The CDR3 sequence is CASSSGTGIGNIQYF. In DNA form, the CDR3 reads TGTGCCAGCAGCTCCGGGACAGGGATCGGGAACATTCAGTACTTC.

The J gene is TRBJ1-2, the V gene TRBV11-2; D remains ambiguous. Trimming left V 1 base short and J 8 bases short, with 14 bases between. The CDR3 is made up of 14 amino acids. Germline-derived CDR1 and CDR2 are SGHAT and FQNNGV. In DNA form, the CDR3 reads TGTGCCAGCAGCTTAGCCCTAGCGGGTTCCGGCTACACCTTC. Protein product: CASSLALAGSGYTF.

The rearrangement joins TRBV9 to TRBJ1-2, with TRBD1 matching 9 bases. This CDR3 spans 16 amino acids. J was trimmed by 6 bases and V by 4 bases; bases with no gene match: 13. Germline CDR1 and CDR2: SGDLS and YYNGEE. The CDR3 protein is CASSTTWTGVRNGYTF. CDR3 bases: TGTGCCAGCAGCACAACATGGACAGGGGTGAGAAATGGCTACACCTTC.